Listed here are 24 T cell receptor beta chains from one sample, sequenced in a study of T-cell memory formation after mild COVID-19. TCRdb analysed the 5' RACE reads with MiXCR anew, one entry per CDR3 protein. This table has approximately 260,000 distinct CDR3 sequences, more than 15% appearing once. The sample taken for sequencing was PBMCs or a T cell subset sorted from them (not recorded which). These receptor sequences come from a man younger than 35 who had mild COVID-19 (a few samples of this study predate the infection). Cell type and time point are not known.

This clonotype was seen only a few times. A junction boundary mismatches the germline segment, possibly from a read error. This chain links TRBV5-1 with TRBJ2-2; possibly TRBD2 for D (5 bases). CDR1 is SGHRS and CDR2 is YFSETQ in the germline V gene. The CDR3 is made up of 15 amino acids. As DNA, the CDR3 is TGCTCCAGCAGCCCATCGACGGGAAACACCGGGGAGCTGTTTTTT. This translates into CSSSPSTGNTGELFF.

This clonotype has more than one count but fewer than ten. The chain recombines TRBV5-1 with TRBJ1-1; 9 positions agree with TRBD1. CDR1 is SGHRS, CDR2 YFSETQ, per germline. V gave up 7 bases and J gave up 3 bases; unmatched junction bases: 7. The CDR3 has 14 residues. In nucleotides, the CDR3 is TGCGCCAGCGGGGTACAGGGGGCGGACACTGAAGCTTTCTTT. As protein: CASGVQGADTEAFF.

This clonotype came up a few times. CDR3 sequence: CASSYSGQTTDTQYF. The CDR3 DNA reads TGTGCCAGCAGTTACTCCGGACAGACCACAGATACGCAGTATTTT. The chain employs TRBV6-5 and TRBJ2-3, with a weak D call TRBD1 (6 bases). V was shortened by 0 bases and J by 2 bases, with 9 bases between the two germline ends. The CDR3 is 15 residues long. Germline loops: CDR1 MNHEY, CDR2 SVGAGI.

The V call is TRBV12-5, the J call TRBJ1-6, with D hard to call. Between the trimmed V and J ends, which lost 0 bases and 7 bases, there was a span of 4 bases. The CDR3 extends over 13 amino acids. Germline lookup yields CDR1 LGHNT and CDR2 FRNRAP. CDR3 residues: CASGLVRNSPLHF. The CDR3 region has the DNA TGTGCTAGTGGTTTGGTCCGGAATTCACCCCTCCACTTT. The full variable domain, rest sourced from reference TRBV12-5 and TRBJ1-6, is DARVTQTPRHKVTEMGQEVTMRCQPILGHNTVFWYRQTMMQGLELLAYFRNRAPLDDSGMPKDRFSAEMPDATLATLKIQPSEPRDSAVYFCASGLVRNSPLHFGNGTRLTVT.

The chain is built from TRBV5-1 and TRBJ2-3; D not resolved. V dropped 7 bases and J dropped 3 bases, with 12 bases sitting between them. The V gene's germline CDR1 is SGHRS and CDR2 YFSETQ. The CDR3 covers 13 residues. In DNA, the CDR3 is TGCGCCAGCGGCCCGGTCAGTACAGATACGCAGTATTTT. Protein: CASGPVSTDTQYF.

The CDR3 loop reads CASSLGRGDNEQFF. CDR3 DNA sequence: TGTGCCAGCAGTTTAGGTCGGGGGGACAATGAGCAGTTCTTC. The chain joins TRBV12-3 or TRBV12-4 to TRBJ2-1; 7 nucleotides match TRBD2. V gave up 1 base and J gave up 5 bases; unmatched junction bases: 2. The CDR3 extends over 14 amino acids.

The sample holds a few counts of this clonotype. J is TRBJ2-7 and V is TRBV18; D not certain. Germline V gives CDR1 KGHSH, CDR2 LQKENI. The CDR3 is 12 residues long. Between the trimmed V and J ends, which lost 2 bases and 1 base, there was a span of 3 bases. CDR3 sequence reads: CASSPISYEQYV. Here the CDR3 DNA reads TGTGCCAGCTCACCAATTTCCTACGAGCAGTACGTC.

This clonotype was found a few times. This chain connects TRBV7-2 to TRBJ2-5; the D is unclear. CDR1 is SGHTA, CDR2 FQGNSA, per germline. The CDR3 totals 12 residues. V lost 5 bases, J lost 5 bases, and 9 bases lay in between. The CDR3 DNA is TGTGCCAGCAGCACCCTAGGGGAGACCCAGTACTTC. This gives the protein CASSTLGETQYF. Looking up the rest from reference TRBV7-2 and TRBJ2-5 gives the full variable domain: GAGVSQSPSNKVTEKGKDVELRCDPISGHTALYWYRQSLGQGLEFLIYFQGNSAPDKSGLPSDRFSAERTGGSVSTLTIQRTQQEDSAVYLCASSTLGETQYFGPGTRLLVL.

This clonotype was seen more than once but under ten times. The J gene is TRBJ2-2, the V gene TRBV24-1; no firm D call. V lost 4 bases and J 2 bases, leaving 7 bases between the germline ends. The germline gives CDR1 KGHDR, CDR2 SFDVKD. This CDR3 has 14 residues. CDR3 region: CATSDRSNTGELFF. The CDR3 DNA is TGTGCCACCAGTGACAGGAGCAACACCGGGGAGCTGTTTTTT.

V and J are TRBV6-1 and TRBJ2-1; D may be TRBD1 (6 bases). The CDR3 totals 14 residues. From germline, CDR1 is MNHNS and CDR2 SASEGT. The V gene lost 2 bases and the J gene lost 7 bases, with 12 bases spanning the gap. CDR3 sequence: CASSEWGLANEQFF. The DNA for the CDR3 is TGTGCCAGCAGTGAATGGGGGCTAGCTAATGAGCAGTTCTTC.

This clonotype was detected a few times. The V gene is TRBV5-1, the J gene TRBJ1-1; D is undetermined. Looked up from germline, CDR1 is SGHRS and CDR2 is YFSETQ. V was clipped by 5 bases and J by 1 base, with 12 bases between them. The length of the CDR3 is 14 residues. CDR3 DNA: TGCGCCAGCAGTCTAGTCCAGCGGAACACTGAAGCTTTCTTT. Protein: CASSLVQRNTEAFF.

This rearrangement joins TRBV20-1 to TRBJ2-5, with D possibly TRBD2 on 6 matching bases. CDR1 is DFQATT and CDR2 is SNEGSKA in the germline V gene (reference sequence). CDR3 length: 14 residues. V was clipped by 1 base and J by 4 bases, with 13 bases between them. The CDR3 sequence is CSARATSAGETQYF. Here the CDR3 DNA reads TGCAGTGCTAGAGCCACATCAGCGGGAGAGACCCAGTACTTC.

In its sample, this clonotype was seen a few times. Its ends do not fully match the called genes, so a read error is possible. This chain joins TRBV7-7 and TRBJ1-1, with D possibly matching TRBD1 (6 bases). The CDR3 length is 13 residues. The germline V gene encodes CDR1 SSHAT and CDR2 FNYEAQ (reference sequence). The chain's CDR3 is CASSREQGAEAFF. For the CDR3, the DNA is TGTGCTAGCAGCCGGGAACAGGGAGCTGAAGCTTTCTTT.

The J gene is TRBJ1-2, the V gene TRBV6-5; weak D call: TRBD1 (6 bases). Deletions cut 5 bases from V and 4 bases from J, with 11 bases between. The CDR3 spans 13 residues. Germline CDR1 MNHEY, CDR2 SVGAGI. This CDR3 reads CASSPQGTYGYTF. The CDR3 DNA sequence: TGTGCCAGCAGTCCTCAGGGGACCTATGGCTACACCTTC.

This rearrangement joins TRBV7-2 to TRBJ2-2; the match to TRBD2 covers 11 bases. V lost 3 bases, J lost 4 bases, and 4 bases stayed unmatched. CDR3 length equals 16 residues. Germline CDR1 and CDR2: SGHTA and FQGNSA. The CDR3 DNA reads TGTGCCAGCAGCTTTAGCGGGGGGGCTATCACCGGGGAGCTGTTTTTT. Its translation: CASSFSGGAITGELFF.

The sample holds a few counts of this clonotype. The rearrangement joins TRBV9 to TRBJ1-1; D remains ambiguous. The ends were cut back, 4 bases at V and 1 base at J, with 11 bases in the middle. The CDR3 has 14 amino acids. The germline V gene has CDR1 SGDLS and CDR2 YYNGEE. CDR3 protein: CASSLLLTNTEAFF. CDR3 bases: TGTGCCAGCAGCCTCCTGTTAACGAACACTGAAGCTTTCTTT.

This clonotype was counted between two and nine times. The chain employs TRBV4-1 and TRBJ1-1; no definite D call. Germline lookup yields CDR1 MGHRA and CDR2 YSYEKL. The CDR3 contains 13 residues. V shed 1 base and J shed 1 base, with 4 bases lying between them. CDR3 sequence: CASSQGANTEAFF. Written as DNA, the CDR3 is TGCGCCAGCAGCCAAGGGGCGAACACTGAAGCTTTCTTT.

This clonotype was found a few times. As DNA, the CDR3 is TGTGCCAGCAGCTCGCGGGGGGGAAATCAGCCCCAGCATTTT. This gives the protein CASSSRGGNQPQHF. V and J are TRBV7-2 and TRBJ1-5, with D possibly being TRBD1 (5 bases). Germline loops: CDR1 SGHTA, CDR2 FQGNSA. The ends were cut back, 4 bases at V and 4 bases at J, with 11 bases in the middle. The CDR3 is 14 amino acids.

This clonotype was seen a handful of times. V usage is TRBV5-1 and J usage is TRBJ1-1; D is unclear. The CDR3 extends over 15 amino acids. V was clipped by 4 bases and J by 1 base, with 14 bases between them. Germline V CDR1 and CDR2: SGHRS, YFSETQ. CDR3 amino acids: CASSPGRGRNTEAFF. For the CDR3, the DNA is TGCGCCAGCAGCCCAGGACGAGGCAGGAACACTGAAGCTTTCTTT.

This clonotype has just a few counts. The V call is TRBV9, the J call TRBJ2-7, with D perhaps assigned TRBD1 or TRBD2 (5 bases each). Trimming removed 3 bases at V and 2 bases at J, with 18 bases between. The CDR3 sequence is 16 residues long. Per germline, CDR1 SGDLS and CDR2 YYNGEE. The CDR3 region is CASSAIRRESTYEQYV. DNA of the CDR3: TGTGCCAGCAGCGCTATTCGCAGGGAGTCCACCTACGAGCAGTACGTC.

This clonotype has only a few counts. The chain employs TRBV14 and TRBJ2-5; D call uncertain. The germline gives CDR1 SGHDN, CDR2 FVKESK. This CDR3 region has 13 residues. The V end was cut by 0 bases, the J end by 5 bases, with 7 bases between. The CDR3 protein is CASSQEPRETQYF. CDR3 DNA: TGTGCCAGCAGCCAAGAACCGCGGGAGACCCAGTACTTC.

In its sample, this clonotype was seen a few times. The rearrangement links TRBV15 to TRBJ1-2; a possible D gene is TRBD1 (5 bases). The V and J ends lost 0 bases and 14 bases respectively, with 16 bases between them. The germline gives CDR1 LNHNV, CDR2 YYDKDF (reference sequence). CDR3 length equals 13 residues. The CDR3 coding sequence is TGTGCCACCAGCAGAGATCTGGACATCAAGTGGACCTTC. Translating gives CATSRDLDIKWTF. Full variable domain (rest looked up from reference TRBV15 and TRBJ1-2): DAMVIQNPRYQVTQFGKPVTLSCSQTLNHNVMYWYQQKSSQAPKLLFHYYDKDFNNEADTPDNFQSRRPNTSFCFLDIRSPGLGDTAMYLCATSRDLDIKWTFGSGTRLTVV.

This chain joins TRBV4-3 and TRBJ1-3, with D possibly being TRBD1 (6 bases). The CDR3 extends over 13 amino acids. Per the germline V gene, CDR1 is LGHNA and CDR2 is YSLEER. Between the trimmed V and J ends, which lost 4 bases and 4 bases, there was a span of 8 bases. This CDR3 is CASSPGTGNTIYF. CDR3 bases: TGCGCCAGCAGCCCCGGGACAGGAAACACCATATATTTT.

This clonotype was seen a handful of times. J is TRBJ2-1 and V is TRBV7-7; D not resolved. The CDR3 totals 16 residues. Germline V CDR1 and CDR2: SSHAT, FNYEAQ (reference sequence). Trimming took off 5 bases at V and 5 bases at J, with 19 bases between the two ends. In DNA form, the CDR3 reads TGTGCCAGCAGCCCCCACAGTTTGGGAACACACAATGAGCAGTTCTTC. This codes for CASSPHSLGTHNEQFF.